This T cell receptor beta chain came from a study of OX40 agonist ivuxolimab in advanced cancers. Study-wide background: The patients got ivuxolimab, which is an agonistic anti-OX40 (CD134) antibody. General observations from the study: No determination was made of the antigen specificity of the expanded peripheral T cells.

This clone showed up just a few times. The antigen remains unidentified. The CDR3 is made up of 16 amino acids. Germline V gene data show CDR1 as SEHNR and CDR2 as FQNEAQ (reference sequence). Trimming left V 5 bases short and J 4 bases short, with 19 bases between. The protocol was immunoSEQ multiplex PCR, while the TCRdb copy is restricted to in-frame clones and leaves out a portion. The sample gives approximately 65,000 clones, around nine tenths of which show up once; 1.1% is in the top ten. Baseline was the first blood sampling point, followed by cycle 4 day 1 and cycle 7 day 1. The V gene is TRBV7-9, the J gene TRBJ2-3, with a possible D match to TRBD2 (5 bases). This TCR derives from an adult with an advanced solid tumor such as melanoma, head and neck, liver or kidney cancer. The sequences come from CD4+ or CD8+ T cells sorted from blood, collected in a trial of the OX40 agonist ivuxolimab. The CDR3, as DNA: TGTGCCAGCAGCAACAAGCGGTCGGGCTGGGCAGATACGCAGTATTTT. Encoded protein: CASSNKRSGWADTQYF.